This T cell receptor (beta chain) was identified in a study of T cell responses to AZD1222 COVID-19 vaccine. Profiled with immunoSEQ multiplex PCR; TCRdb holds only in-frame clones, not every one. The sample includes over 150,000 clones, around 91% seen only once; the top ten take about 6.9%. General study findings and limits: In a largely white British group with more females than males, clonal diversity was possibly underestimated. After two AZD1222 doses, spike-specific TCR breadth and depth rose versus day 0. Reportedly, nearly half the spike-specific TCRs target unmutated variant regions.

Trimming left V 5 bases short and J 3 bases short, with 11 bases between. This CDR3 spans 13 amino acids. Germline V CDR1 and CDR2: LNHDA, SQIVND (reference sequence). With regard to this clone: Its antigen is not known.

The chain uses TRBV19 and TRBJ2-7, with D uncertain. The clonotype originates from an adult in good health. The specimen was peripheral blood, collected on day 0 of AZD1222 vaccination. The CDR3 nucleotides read TGTGCCAGTAGTGCGACGGATGGCTACGAGCAGTACGTC. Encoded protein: CASSATDGYEQYV.